The 22 T cell receptor beta chains reported below all come from one sample, sequenced in a study of blood T cell repertoires in COVID-19. The method was immunoSEQ multiplex PCR; TCRdb's version includes in-frame clones alone and lacks a portion of them. The sample contains 350,000 to 450,000 clones, around 87% of which appear only once. Sequenced sample: PBMCs or T cells enriched from blood (not recorded which). The receptors were gathered from a man aged 40-49 years in a cohort exposed to, infected with or recovered from COVID-19 (not recorded which).

The chain has TRBV7-2 and TRBJ1-3, with D hard to call. V lost 5 bases and J lost 0, with 14 bases in between. The length of the CDR3 is 16 residues. CDR1 and CDR2 (germline): SGHTA, FQGNSA. The CDR3 coding sequence is TGTGCCAGCAGCCAATCAGCGTTGAGCTCTGGAAACACCATATATTTT. The encoded protein is CASSQSALSSGNTIYF.

The rearrangement links TRBV19 to TRBJ2-5; D is unresolved. The germline V and J ends were trimmed by 6 bases and 0 bases, with 8 bases remaining between them. The CDR3 extends over 13 amino acids. Germline V gives CDR1 LNHDA, CDR2 SQIVND (reference sequence). CDR3 in DNA: TGTGCCAGTAGACTTTCATACCAAGAGACCCAGTACTTC. Translated: CASRLSYQETQYF.

The CDR3 sequence: CSVERGTGNYGYTF. The CDR3 bases are TGCAGCGTTGAAAGGGGGACAGGGAACTATGGCTACACCTTC. The chain joins TRBV29-1 to TRBJ1-2; 9 bases are shared with TRBD1. Germline CDR1 SQVTM, CDR2 ANQGSEA. The CDR3 contains 14 residues. V was pared by 2 bases and J by 2 bases, with 3 bases of the junction left unmatched.

V is TRBV7-9 and J is TRBJ1-4; the match to TRBD1 covers 7 bases. The trim removed 1 base at V and 8 bases at J, leaving 7 bases unmatched. The CDR3 loop spans 15 amino acids. From germline, CDR1 is SEHNR and CDR2 FQNEAQ (reference sequence). CDR3 nucleotide sequence: TGTGCCAGCAGCTTAGGGAGACAGGGTCGAGAAAAACTGTTTTTT. It specifies CASSLGRQGREKLFF.

The CDR3 protein is CASSPNRGGCGWCGNTIYF. Here the CDR3 DNA reads TGTGCCAGCAGCCCGAACAGGGGCGGCTGTGGGTGGTGCGGAAACACCATATATTTT. The rearrangement links TRBV7-9 to TRBJ1-3, with TRBD1 matching over 7 bases. The CDR3 has 19 residues. The ends lost 5 bases at V and 4 bases at J; junction bases unmatched: 20. Germline loops: CDR1 SEHNR, CDR2 FQNEAQ (reference sequence).

The V and J genes are TRBV6-1 and TRBJ2-2; 8 bases are shared with TRBD1. CDR1 is MNHNS, CDR2 SASEGT, per germline. J lost 4 bases, V lost 2 bases, and 3 bases had no gene match. The CDR3 sequence is 15 residues long. The CDR3 DNA follows: TGTGCCAGCAGTGAAATGGGACAGGCCACCGGGGAGCTGTTTTTT. Translated, it gives CASSEMGQATGELFF.

The chain uses TRBV5-6 and TRBJ2-5; D is perhaps TRBD2 (6 bases). CDR1 SGHDT and CDR2 YYEEEE come from the germline V gene. Trimming took 2 bases from V and 5 from J, leaving 10 bases between them. The CDR3 is made up of 13 amino acids. The CDR3 is CASSLGEVETQYF. The CDR3 DNA is TGTGCCAGCAGCTTAGGGGAGGTGGAGACCCAGTACTTC.

V usage is TRBV5-1 and J usage is TRBJ2-1; 9 bases are shared with TRBD2. The germline V gene has CDR1 SGHRS and CDR2 YFSETQ. The CDR3 covers 17 residues. V gave up 6 bases and J gave up 0 bases; unmatched junction bases: 10. The CDR3 reads CASKMAGGPSSYNEQFF. The DNA for the CDR3 is TGCGCCAGCAAGATGGCGGGAGGGCCGAGCTCCTACAATGAGCAGTTCTTC.

This clone appeared a few times. The CDR3 loop reads CASSPRVAGHDAHYNEQFF. The CDR3 bases are TGTGCCAGCAGCCCACGCGTAGCGGGCCACGACGCCCATTACAATGAGCAGTTCTTC. The J gene is TRBJ2-1, the V gene TRBV3-1 (or the pseudogene TRBV3-2); 7 nucleotides match TRBD2. The germline V gene has CDR1 LGHDT and CDR2 YNNKEL (reference sequence). The CDR3 length is 19 residues. With V trimmed by 4 bases and J by 4 bases, 19 bases remained unmatched.

V is TRBV6-1 and J is TRBJ2-7, with 7 nucleotides matching TRBD1. The junction had 1 base not matched to a gene; V was cut back by 7 bases and J by 1 base. Germline CDR1 is MNHNS and CDR2 is SASEGT. The CDR3 is 12 residues long. The CDR3, as DNA: TGTGCCAGCAAGGGGGCTTCCTACGAGCAGTACTTC. Amino acids: CASKGASYEQYF.

This chain links TRBV15 with TRBJ2-1, with no clear D. V dropped 1 base and J dropped 1 base, with 8 bases sitting between them. There are 15 residues in the CDR3. Germline CDR1 LNHNV, CDR2 YYDKDF (reference sequence). The CDR3 protein is CATSRGSLSYNEQFF. CDR3 DNA sequence: TGTGCCACCAGCAGAGGGAGTCTATCCTACAATGAGCAGTTCTTC.

This clone has just one count. The chain uses TRBV4-1 and TRBJ2-7; 7 bases are a match to TRBD2. V lost 1 base, J lost 6 bases, and 9 bases stayed unmatched. CDR1 is MGHRA, CDR2 YSYEKL, per germline. This CDR3 has 15 amino acids. The CDR3 loop reads CASSQALAGEREQYF. CDR3 nucleotide sequence: TGCGCCAGCAGCCAAGCCCTGGCGGGAGAACGCGAGCAGTACTTC.

This chain connects TRBV5-5 to TRBJ1-2; TRBD1 aligns across 9 bases. Germline CDR1 and CDR2: SGHKS and YYEKEE (reference sequence). V was pared by 4 bases and J by 7 bases, with 14 bases of the junction left unmatched. CDR3 length: 16 amino acids. This CDR3 is CASSPTPTGGGGGYTF. The CDR3 nucleotides read TGTGCCAGCAGCCCTACGCCGACAGGGGGAGGTGGTGGCTACACCTTC.

J is TRBJ2-7 and V is TRBV30; 8 nucleotides match TRBD1. The CDR3 covers 13 residues. The junction had 7 bases not matched to a gene; V was cut back by 7 bases and J by 2 bases. From germline, CDR1 is GTSNPN and CDR2 SVGIG (reference sequence). CDR3 nucleotides: TGTGCCTACGACAGGGGCGCTACCTACGAGCAGTACTTC. It yields the protein CAYDRGATYEQYF.

The V gene is TRBV19, the J gene TRBJ2-1; perhaps TRBD1 as D (7 bases). Germline CDR1 LNHDA, CDR2 SQIVND (reference sequence). This CDR3 region has 15 residues. V dropped 6 bases and J dropped 6 bases, with 18 bases sitting between them. The CDR3 reads CASRTRETGSNEQFF. The CDR3 DNA reads as TGTGCCAGTAGAACCCGGGAGACAGGGAGCAATGAGCAGTTCTTC.

V is TRBV2 and J is TRBJ1-5, with TRBD1 matching over 10 bases. The CDR3 sequence is 17 residues long. After removal of 5 bases from V and 3 bases from J, the junction contained 10 bases not matched to a gene. Germline CDR1 is SNHLY and CDR2 is FYNNEI. CDR3: CASSPGTGALDNQPQHF. The CDR3 bases are TGTGCCAGCAGTCCCGGGACAGGGGCGTTGGACAATCAGCCCCAGCATTTT.

This sequence joins TRBV27 and TRBJ2-3; 12 bases map to TRBD2. From germline, CDR1 is MNHEY and CDR2 SMNVEV (reference sequence). The CDR3 totals 16 residues. With V trimmed by 3 bases and J by 3 bases, 4 bases remained unmatched. CDR3 coding DNA: TGTGCCAGCAGTTTTCGCGGGACTAGCGGGACAGATACGCAGTATTTT. It is translated as CASSFRGTSGTDTQYF.

V gene TRBV5-1 combines with J gene TRBJ2-3, with 7 bases matching TRBD1. The V gene end was trimmed by 4 bases and the J gene end by 3 bases; junction bases not matched to a gene: 8. Germline loops: CDR1 SGHRS, CDR2 YFSETQ. This CDR3 has 15 residues. The CDR3 sequence: CASSLTGVGTDTQYF. In DNA, the CDR3 is TGCGCCAGCAGCCTTACAGGGGTTGGTACAGATACGCAGTATTTT.

This rearrangement joins TRBV5-3 to TRBJ1-6; unclear D gene. TRBV5-3 is sorted into the ORF group, with uncertain function. The CDR3 runs to 16 residues. Trimming took off 2 bases at V and 5 bases at J, with 14 bases between the two ends. In DNA form, the CDR3 reads TGTGCCAGAAGCTTACAGATGCCGCCCAATAATTCACCCCTCCACTTT. Protein: CARSLQMPPNNSPLHF.

J is TRBJ2-5 and V is TRBV14; no clear D gene. The CDR3 consists of 14 residues. Germline V lookup: CDR1 SGHDN, CDR2 FVKESK. V was trimmed by 0 bases and J by 1 base, leaving 6 bases between them. The CDR3 protein is CASSQELVQETQYF. For the CDR3, the DNA is TGTGCCAGCAGCCAAGAACTGGTCCAAGAGACCCAGTACTTC.

This chain connects TRBV5-1 to TRBJ2-1; D gene ambiguous. CDR1 SGHRS and CDR2 YFSETQ come from the germline V gene. The CDR3 loop spans 13 amino acids. Trimming stripped 4 bases from V and 7 bases from J, with 12 bases between. The CDR3, as DNA: TGCGCCAGCAGCCTGGTTACACCTAATGAGCAGTTCTTC. Encoded protein: CASSLVTPNEQFF.

The J gene is TRBJ1-6, the V gene TRBV14; D gene ambiguous. Trimming removed 3 bases from V and 9 bases from J, with 12 bases in between. From germline, CDR1 is SGHDN and CDR2 FVKESK. CDR3 length: 14 amino acids. CDR3 nucleotides: TGTGCCAGCAGCCACAGACCCGGGGTTTCACCCCTCCACTTT. Protein: CASSHRPGVSPLHF. The variable domain in full, with the rest retrieved from reference TRBV14 and TRBJ1-6, is EAGVTQFPSHSVIEKGQTVTLRCDPISGHDNLYWYRRVMGKEIKFLLHFVKESKQDESGMPNNRFLAERTGGTYSTLKVQPAELEDSGVYFCASSHRPGVSPLHFGNGTRLTVT.